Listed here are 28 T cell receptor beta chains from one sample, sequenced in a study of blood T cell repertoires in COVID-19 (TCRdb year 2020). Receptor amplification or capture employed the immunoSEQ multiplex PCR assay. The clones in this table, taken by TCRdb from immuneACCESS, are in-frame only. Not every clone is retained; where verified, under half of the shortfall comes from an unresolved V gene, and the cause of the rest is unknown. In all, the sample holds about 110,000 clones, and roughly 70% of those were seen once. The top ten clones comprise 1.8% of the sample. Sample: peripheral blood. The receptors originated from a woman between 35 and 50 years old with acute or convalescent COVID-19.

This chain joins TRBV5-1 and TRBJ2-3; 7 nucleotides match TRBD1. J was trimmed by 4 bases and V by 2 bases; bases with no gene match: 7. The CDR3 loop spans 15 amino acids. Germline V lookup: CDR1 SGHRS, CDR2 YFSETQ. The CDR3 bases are TGCGCCAGCAGCTTTGGCGACAGGGACGCAGATACGCAGTATTTT. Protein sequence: CASSFGDRDADTQYF.

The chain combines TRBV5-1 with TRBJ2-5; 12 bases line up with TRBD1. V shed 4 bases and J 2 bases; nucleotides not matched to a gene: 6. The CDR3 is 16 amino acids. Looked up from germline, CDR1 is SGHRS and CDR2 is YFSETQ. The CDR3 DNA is TGCGCCAGCAGCAGGGGGACAGGGGGCTGGCAAGAGACCCAGTACTTC. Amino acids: CASSRGTGGWQETQYF.

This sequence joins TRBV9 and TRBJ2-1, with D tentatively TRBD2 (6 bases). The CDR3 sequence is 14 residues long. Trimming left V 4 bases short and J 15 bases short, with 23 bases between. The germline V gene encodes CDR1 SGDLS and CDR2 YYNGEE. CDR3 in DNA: TGTGCCAGCAGCCCCCGCGGAGGGCCCTCCTTTTTGTTCTTC. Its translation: CASSPRGGPSFLFF.

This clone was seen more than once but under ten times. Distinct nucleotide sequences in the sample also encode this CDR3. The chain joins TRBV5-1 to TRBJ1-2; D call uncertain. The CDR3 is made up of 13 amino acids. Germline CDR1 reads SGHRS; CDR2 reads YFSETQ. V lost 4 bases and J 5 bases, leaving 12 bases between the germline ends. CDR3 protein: CASSPATGYGYTF. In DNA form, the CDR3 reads TGCGCCAGCAGCCCGGCGACGGGGTATGGCTACACCTTC.

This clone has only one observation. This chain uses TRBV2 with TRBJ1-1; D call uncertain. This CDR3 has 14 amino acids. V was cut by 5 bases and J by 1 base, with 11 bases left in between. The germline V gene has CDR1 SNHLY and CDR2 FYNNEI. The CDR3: CASSSRRENTEAFF. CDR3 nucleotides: TGTGCCAGCAGTTCTCGACGGGAGAACACTGAAGCTTTCTTT.

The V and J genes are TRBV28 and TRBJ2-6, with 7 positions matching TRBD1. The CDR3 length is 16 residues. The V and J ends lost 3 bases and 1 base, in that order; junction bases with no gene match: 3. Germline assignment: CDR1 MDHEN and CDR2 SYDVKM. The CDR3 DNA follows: TGTGCCAGCAGTTTCGGGACAGCTTCTGGGGCCAACGTCCTGACTTTC. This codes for CASSFGTASGANVLTF. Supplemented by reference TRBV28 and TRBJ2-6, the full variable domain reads DVKVTQSSRYLVKRTGEKVFLECVQDMDHENMFWYRQDPGLGLRLIYFSYDVKMKEKGDIPEGYSVSREKKERFSLILESASTNQTSMYLCASSFGTASGANVLTFGAGSRLTVL.

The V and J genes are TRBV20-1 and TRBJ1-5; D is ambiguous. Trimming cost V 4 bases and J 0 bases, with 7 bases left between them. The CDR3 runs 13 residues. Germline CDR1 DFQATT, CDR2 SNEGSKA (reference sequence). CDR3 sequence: CSANDGSNQPQHF. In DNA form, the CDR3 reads TGCAGTGCTAATGACGGTAGCAATCAGCCCCAGCATTTT.

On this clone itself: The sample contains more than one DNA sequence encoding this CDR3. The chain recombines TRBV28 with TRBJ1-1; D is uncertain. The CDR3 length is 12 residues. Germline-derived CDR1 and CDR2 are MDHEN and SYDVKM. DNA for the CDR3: TGTGCTAGCGTCGAGGGCAGAACTGAAGCTTTCTTT. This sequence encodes CASVEGRTEAFF.

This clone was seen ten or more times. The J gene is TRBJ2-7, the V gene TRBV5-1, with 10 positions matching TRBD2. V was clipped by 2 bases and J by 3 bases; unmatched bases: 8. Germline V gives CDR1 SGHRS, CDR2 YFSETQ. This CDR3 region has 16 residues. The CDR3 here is CASSFIAGGRFYEQYF. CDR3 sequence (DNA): TGCGCCAGCAGCTTTATAGCGGGGGGCAGATTCTACGAGCAGTACTTC.

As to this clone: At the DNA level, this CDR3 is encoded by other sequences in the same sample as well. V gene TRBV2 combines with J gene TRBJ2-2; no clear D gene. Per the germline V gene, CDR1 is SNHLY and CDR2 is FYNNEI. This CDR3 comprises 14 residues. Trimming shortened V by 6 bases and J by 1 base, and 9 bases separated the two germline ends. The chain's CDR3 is CASRGQENTGELFF. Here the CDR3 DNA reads TGTGCCAGCAGAGGCCAGGAGAACACCGGGGAGCTGTTTTTT.

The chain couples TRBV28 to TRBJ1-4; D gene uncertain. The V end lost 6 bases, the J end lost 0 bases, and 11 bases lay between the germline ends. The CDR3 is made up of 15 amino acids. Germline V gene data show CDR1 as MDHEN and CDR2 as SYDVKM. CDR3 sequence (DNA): TGTGCCAGCAGCCCCGGGGATTCAACTAATGAAAAACTGTTTTTT. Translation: CASSPGDSTNEKLFF.

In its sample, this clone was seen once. CDR3 sequence: CASSWTGTSTDTQYF. The CDR3 coding sequence is TGTGCCAGCAGCTGGACAGGGACTAGCACAGATACGCAGTATTTT. The J gene is TRBJ2-3, the V gene TRBV14; the match to TRBD1 covers 8 bases. After removal of 5 bases from V and 0 bases from J, the junction contained 4 bases not matched to a gene. Germline V gene lookup returns CDR1 SGHDN and CDR2 FVKESK. The length of the CDR3 is 15 residues.

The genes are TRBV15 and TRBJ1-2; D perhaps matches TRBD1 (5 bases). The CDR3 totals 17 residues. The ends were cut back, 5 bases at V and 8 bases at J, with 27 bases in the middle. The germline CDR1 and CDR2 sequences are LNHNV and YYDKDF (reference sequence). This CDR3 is CATSSVIWRDPGYGYTF. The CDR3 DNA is TGTGCCACCAGCTCGGTGATCTGGAGGGACCCTGGATACGGCTACACCTTC.

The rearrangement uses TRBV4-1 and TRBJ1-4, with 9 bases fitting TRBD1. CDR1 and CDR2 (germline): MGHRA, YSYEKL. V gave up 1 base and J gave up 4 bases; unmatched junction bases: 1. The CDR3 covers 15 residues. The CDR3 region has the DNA TGCGCCAGCAGCCAAGCGACAGGGGGTAATGAAAAACTGTTTTTT. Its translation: CASSQATGGNEKLFF.

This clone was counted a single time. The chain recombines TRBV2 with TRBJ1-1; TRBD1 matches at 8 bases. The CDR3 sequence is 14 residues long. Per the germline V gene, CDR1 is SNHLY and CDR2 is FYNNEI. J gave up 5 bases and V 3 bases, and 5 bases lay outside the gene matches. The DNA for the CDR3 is TGTGCCAGCAGTGAGCAGGGGGCAGCGACTGAAGCTTTCTTT. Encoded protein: CASSEQGAATEAFF.

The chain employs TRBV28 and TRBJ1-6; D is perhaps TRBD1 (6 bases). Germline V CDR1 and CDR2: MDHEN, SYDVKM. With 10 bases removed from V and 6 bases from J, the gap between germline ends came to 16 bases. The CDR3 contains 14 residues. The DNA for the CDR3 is TGTGCCACCACAGGGTGGACGGGTAATTCACCCCTCCACTTT. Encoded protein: CATTGWTGNSPLHF.

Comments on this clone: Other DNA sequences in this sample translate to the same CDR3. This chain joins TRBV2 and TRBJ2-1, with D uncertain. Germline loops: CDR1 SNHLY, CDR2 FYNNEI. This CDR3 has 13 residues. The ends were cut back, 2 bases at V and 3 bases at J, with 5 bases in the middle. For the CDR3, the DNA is TGTGCCAGCAGTGAAACCGGCTACAATGAGCAGTTCTTC. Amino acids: CASSETGYNEQFF. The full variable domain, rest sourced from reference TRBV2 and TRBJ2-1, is EPEVTQTPSHQVTQMGQEVILRCVPISNHLYFYWYRQILGQKVEFLVSFYNNEISEKSEIFDDQFSVERPDGSNFTLKIRSTKLEDSAMYFCASSETGYNEQFFGPGTRLTVL.

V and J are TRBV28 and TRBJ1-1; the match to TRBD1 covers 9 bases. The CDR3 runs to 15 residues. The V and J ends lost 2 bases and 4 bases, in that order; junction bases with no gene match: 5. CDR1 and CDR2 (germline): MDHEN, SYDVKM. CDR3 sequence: CASSLDPTGGTEAFF. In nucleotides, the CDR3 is TGTGCCAGCAGTTTAGACCCGACAGGGGGCACTGAAGCTTTCTTT.

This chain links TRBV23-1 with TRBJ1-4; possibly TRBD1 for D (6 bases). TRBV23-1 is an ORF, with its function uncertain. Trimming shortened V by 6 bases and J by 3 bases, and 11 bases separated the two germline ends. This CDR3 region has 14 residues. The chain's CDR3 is CASSPQGPNEKLFF. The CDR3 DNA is TGCGCCAGCAGCCCACAGGGTCCTAATGAAAAACTGTTTTTT.

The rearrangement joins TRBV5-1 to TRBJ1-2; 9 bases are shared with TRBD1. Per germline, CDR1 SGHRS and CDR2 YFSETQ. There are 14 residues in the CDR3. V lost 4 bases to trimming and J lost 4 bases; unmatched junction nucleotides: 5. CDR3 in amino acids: CASSETGGSYGYTF. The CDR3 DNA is TGCGCCAGCAGCGAAACAGGGGGCAGCTATGGCTACACCTTC.

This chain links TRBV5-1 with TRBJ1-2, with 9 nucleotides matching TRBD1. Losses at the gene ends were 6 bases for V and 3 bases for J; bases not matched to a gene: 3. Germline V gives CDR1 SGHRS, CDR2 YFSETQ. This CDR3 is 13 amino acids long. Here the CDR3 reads CASNTGGDYGYTF. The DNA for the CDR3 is TGCGCCAGCAATACAGGGGGCGACTATGGCTACACCTTC.

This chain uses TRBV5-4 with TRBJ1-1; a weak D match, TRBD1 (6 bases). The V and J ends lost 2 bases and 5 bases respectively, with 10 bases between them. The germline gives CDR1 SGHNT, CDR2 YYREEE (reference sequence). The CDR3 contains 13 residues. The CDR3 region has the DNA TGTGCCAGCAGCTTACAGGGAGTTACTGAAGCTTTCTTT. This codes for CASSLQGVTEAFF.

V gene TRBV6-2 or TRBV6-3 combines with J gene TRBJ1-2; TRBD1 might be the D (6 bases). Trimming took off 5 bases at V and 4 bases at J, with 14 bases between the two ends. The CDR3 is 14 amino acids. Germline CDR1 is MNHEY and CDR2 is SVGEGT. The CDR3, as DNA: TGTGCCAGCAGTCCGGACAGTTGGGCCTATGGCTACACCTTC. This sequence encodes CASSPDSWAYGYTF.

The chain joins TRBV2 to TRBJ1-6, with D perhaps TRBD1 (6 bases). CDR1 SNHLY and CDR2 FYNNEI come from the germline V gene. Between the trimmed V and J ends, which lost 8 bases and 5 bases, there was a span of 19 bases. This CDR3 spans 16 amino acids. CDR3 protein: CASGLARTADNSPLHF. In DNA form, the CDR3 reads TGTGCCAGCGGACTCGCAAGGACAGCCGATAATTCACCCCTCCACTTT.

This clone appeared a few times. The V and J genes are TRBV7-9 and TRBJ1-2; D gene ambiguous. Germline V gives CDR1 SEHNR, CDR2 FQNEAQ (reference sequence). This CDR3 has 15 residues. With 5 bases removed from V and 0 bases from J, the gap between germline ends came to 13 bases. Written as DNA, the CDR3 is TGTGCCAGCAGCCCCCGCGGTTCGACTAACTATGGCTACACCTTC. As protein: CASSPRGSTNYGYTF.

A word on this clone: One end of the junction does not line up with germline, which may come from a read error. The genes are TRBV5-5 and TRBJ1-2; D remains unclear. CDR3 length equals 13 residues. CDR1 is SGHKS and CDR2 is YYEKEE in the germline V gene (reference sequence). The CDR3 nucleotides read TGTGCCAGCAGCCTGGACCCCCCGGGGATCCCTCTATTC. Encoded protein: CASSLDPPGIPLF.

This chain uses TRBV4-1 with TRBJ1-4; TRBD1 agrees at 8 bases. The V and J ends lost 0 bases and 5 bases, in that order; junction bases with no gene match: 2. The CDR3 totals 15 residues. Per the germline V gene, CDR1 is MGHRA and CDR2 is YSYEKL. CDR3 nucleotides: TGCGCCAGCAGCCAAGATAACAGGGGGAATGAAAAACTGTTTTTT. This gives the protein CASSQDNRGNEKLFF.

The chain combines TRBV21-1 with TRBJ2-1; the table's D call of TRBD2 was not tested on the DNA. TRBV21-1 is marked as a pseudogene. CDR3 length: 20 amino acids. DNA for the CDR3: TGTGCCAGCAGCAAAGTATCCCAGGGGGTAGCGGGGGCCAGTCACGGTAGGCAGTTCTTC. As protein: CASSKVSQGVAGASHGRQFF.